This passage covers 12 T cell receptor beta chains from one sample sequenced in a study of T cell repertoires in cytomegalovirus infection. TCRdb re-analysed the reads in MiXCR, keeping a single row per CDR3 protein. The sample contains hundreds of thousands of distinct CDR3 sequences, around 24% of which appear only once. The source material was CD8+ T cells from PBMCs. These receptors came from a human donor in good health (CMV status not recorded). Some clones in this sample may be carry-over from other donors' samples.

This clonotype occurred once. The gene calls are TRBV12-3 or TRBV12-4 and TRBJ2-1, with D possibly called TRBD1 or TRBD2 (5 bases each). The CDR3 runs 16 residues. The V gene lost 6 bases and the J gene lost 9 bases, with 24 bases spanning the gap. The CDR3 DNA sequence: TGTGCCAGCAGCCCATCCCGGAACTACGAGAGGGGTGAGCAGTTCTTC. It yields the protein CASSPSRNYERGEQFF.

The V call is TRBV7-8, the J call TRBJ2-2, with 12 bases matching TRBD1. V lost 5 bases, J lost 6 bases, and 7 bases stayed unmatched. Germline V gives CDR1 SGHVS, CDR2 FQNEAQ. This CDR3 contains 16 residues. DNA of the CDR3: TGTGCCAGCAGCACTCCGGGACAGGGGGCGGCCGGGGAGCTGTTTTTT. It encodes CASSTPGQGAAGELFF.

This clonotype was seen a handful of times. The rearrangement joins TRBV7-9 to TRBJ2-1, with D possibly called TRBD1 or TRBD2 (5 bases each). The CDR3 has 13 residues. Germline lookup yields CDR1 SEHNR and CDR2 FQNEAQ (reference sequence). Trimming left V 0 bases short and J 11 bases short, with 11 bases between. DNA for the CDR3: TGTGCCAGCAGCTTAGCCTCCTGGGGACAGCAGTTCTTC. This gives the protein CASSLASWGQQFF.

This clonotype was detected a few times. This chain links TRBV20-1 with TRBJ2-5; D is perhaps TRBD2 (5 bases). CDR1 and CDR2 (germline): DFQATT, SNEGSKA (reference sequence). The CDR3 contains 16 residues. The V and J ends lost 3 bases and 5 bases respectively, with 22 bases between them. The CDR3 sequence: CSASSPELVTIETQYF. The DNA of the CDR3 is TGCAGTGCTAGCAGTCCGGAACTAGTAACGATCGAGACCCAGTACTTC.

For this clonotype: It may be a read error: a sequence one base away is much more abundant. The rearrangement joins TRBV28 to TRBJ1-1; no reliable D call. This CDR3 is built from 14 residues. V gave up 6 bases and J gave up 3 bases, with 14 bases separating them. Germline CDR1 MDHEN, CDR2 SYDVKM. The CDR3 protein is CASRPHMRYTEAFF. CDR3 DNA sequence: TGTGCCAGCAGGCCACACATGAGGTACACTGAAGCTTTCTTT.

This clonotype has a count of ten or more. The chain joins TRBV6-2 or TRBV6-3 to TRBJ2-1, with D possibly TRBD1 on 5 matching bases. The CDR3 sequence is 13 residues long. Trimming shortened V by 2 bases and J by 8 bases, and 10 bases separated the two germline ends. Germline CDR1 reads MNHEY; CDR2 reads SVGEGT. This CDR3 reads CASSYHRFDEQFF. The CDR3 nucleotides are TGTGCCAGCAGTTACCACAGGTTTGATGAGCAGTTCTTC.

This clonotype was picked up a small number of times. The chain couples TRBV20-1 to TRBJ2-2, with TRBD1 identical over 8 bases. Unmatched junction bases numbered 9, after V lost 6 bases and J lost 3 bases. The CDR3 has 15 residues. CDR1 is DFQATT and CDR2 is SNEGSKA in the germline V gene (reference sequence). The CDR3 DNA follows: TGCAGTGCCCCCCGGACAGGGCCGTACACCGGGGAGCTGTTTTTT. Protein product: CSAPRTGPYTGELFF.

The CDR3 nucleotides read TGCAGCGCCGGCGAGCCTGGAGCAGGGTCTGGGGCCAACGTCCTGACTTTC. It is translated as CSAGEPGAGSGANVLTF. V is TRBV29-1 and J is TRBJ2-6, with a weak D call TRBD1 (5 bases). Germline CDR1 is SQVTM and CDR2 is ANQGSEA. The CDR3 spans 17 residues. V lost 7 bases, J lost 1 base, and 20 bases lay in between.

This clonotype has more than one count but fewer than ten. The rearrangement uses TRBV5-1 and TRBJ1-4; the match to TRBD1 covers 7 bases. The CDR3 is made up of 14 amino acids. Trimming removed 4 bases from V and 7 bases from J; junction bases left unmatched: 7. Germline CDR1 and CDR2: SGHRS and YFSETQ. CDR3 DNA sequence: TGCGCCAGCAGCGAACAGGGGAGGCGTGAAAAACTGTTTTTT. Translated: CASSEQGRREKLFF.

This clonotype has a handful of counts. The V and J genes are TRBV7-9 and TRBJ2-7; 9 positions match TRBD1. The CDR3 is 14 residues long. Germline V gene lookup returns CDR1 SEHNR and CDR2 FQNEAQ (reference sequence). V was pared by 3 bases and J by 6 bases, with 6 bases of the junction left unmatched. The CDR3 sequence is CASSFPGQGGEQYF. The CDR3 region has the DNA TGTGCCAGCAGCTTCCCGGGACAGGGTGGCGAGCAGTACTTC. The full variable domain, in which reference TRBV7-9 and TRBJ2-7 provide the parts outside the CDR3, is DTGVSQNPRHKITKRGQNVTFRCDPISEHNRLYWYRQTLGQGPEFLTYFQNEAQLEKSRLLSDRFSAERPKGSFSTLEIQRTEQGDSAMYLCASSFPGQGGEQYFGPGTRLTVT.

This clonotype was recorded many times. The chain combines TRBV6-2 or TRBV6-3 with TRBJ1-2; a weak D match, TRBD1 (6 bases). The CDR3 runs 16 residues. In germline, CDR1 is MNHEY, CDR2 SVGEGT. With 2 bases removed from V and 2 bases from J, the gap between germline ends came to 15 bases. The CDR3 region is CASSYLLRQENYGYTF. The CDR3 bases are TGTGCCAGCAGTTACCTTCTTCGACAGGAAAACTATGGCTACACCTTC.

J is TRBJ2-2 and V is TRBV3-1; D ambiguous. Germline values: CDR1 LGHDT, CDR2 YNNKEL (reference sequence). CDR3 length: 18 amino acids. V was trimmed by 1 base and J by 0 bases, leaving 15 bases between them. CDR3 amino acids: CASSQVLLGLSNTGELFF. The CDR3 region has the DNA TGTGCCAGCAGCCAAGTACTTTTAGGTCTCTCGAACACCGGGGAGCTGTTTTTT.